This entry lists 16 T cell receptor beta chains sequenced from one sample in a study of T-cell memory formation after mild COVID-19 (TCRdb year 2021). Library prep was done by 5' RACE. The listed sequencing device is Illumina NovaSeq 6000. TCRdb trimmed public reads at Q25 via fastp, called clones via MiXCR and kept in-frame beta chains. Every distinct CDR3 protein forms one entry, paired with its most common genes and DNA. Counted in this sample were about 600,000 distinct CDR3 sequences; 20% to 25% of them appeared once. Of the sample, roughly 8.1% is held by the ten largest clones. Sequencing was performed on PBMCs or a T cell subset sorted from them (not recorded which). The receptors stem from an adult woman who had mild COVID-19 (a few samples of this study predate the infection). The sample titles of this study are shuffled in the database, so cell type and time point are left out; the donor was told from shared clones.

In the case of this clonotype: It is unclear where the CDR3 begins or ends on the DNA, so no DNA is shown, and the CDR3 is as TCRdb lists it. The genes are TRBV19 and TRBJ2-2; the D call in the table, TRBD2, was not verified against the DNA. The CDR3 is made up of 18 amino acids, end residues included. The germline gives CDR1 LNHDA, CDR2 SQIVND (reference sequence). CDR3: CASKEEASGPSSPGSCFF.

V and J are TRBV12-3 or TRBV12-4 and TRBJ1-1, with D possibly being TRBD1 (6 bases). The CDR3 loop spans 14 amino acids. Trimming cost V 4 bases and J 6 bases, with 15 bases left between them. The CDR3 DNA sequence: TGTGCCAGCAGTTGGGGAGGGGGGAGCGCTGAAGCTTTCTTT. Translated: CASSWGGGSAEAFF.

The sample holds a few counts of this clonotype. The J gene is TRBJ2-1, the V gene TRBV7-9; D perhaps matches TRBD2 (6 bases). Germline CDR1 and CDR2: SEHNR and FQNEAQ (reference sequence). This CDR3 comprises 15 residues. V was clipped by 3 bases and J by 1 base, with 10 bases between them. The CDR3: CASSFGGASYNEQFF. The DNA of the CDR3 is TGTGCCAGCAGCTTCGGCGGGGCTTCCTACAATGAGCAGTTCTTC.

This clonotype was detected ten times or more. The chain couples TRBV6-5 to TRBJ2-7, with TRBD2 matching 12 bases. V lost 6 bases to trimming and J lost 3 bases; unmatched junction nucleotides: 0. The CDR3 runs to 13 residues. CDR1 is MNHEY and CDR2 is SVGAGI in the germline V gene. CDR3 in amino acids: CASRTSGGYEQYF. The CDR3, as DNA: TGTGCCAGCAGGACTAGCGGGGGCTACGAGCAGTACTTC.

This clonotype was observed a handful of times. The chain joins TRBV20-1 to TRBJ2-1; 8 nucleotides align to TRBD1. Germline-derived CDR1 and CDR2 are DFQATT and SNEGSKA (reference sequence). After removal of 5 bases from V and 11 bases from J, the junction contained 8 bases not matched to a gene. CDR3 length: 12 residues. The DNA for the CDR3 is TGCAGTGCTCGGAACGACAGGGGTCAGCAGTTCTTC. Amino acid sequence: CSARNDRGQQFF.

The chain has TRBV20-1 and TRBJ2-7; possibly TRBD1 for D (6 bases). V was cut by 6 bases and J by 0 bases, with 15 bases left in between. The germline CDR1 and CDR2 sequences are DFQATT and SNEGSKA (reference sequence). The CDR3 extends over 14 amino acids. The CDR3 DNA is TGCAGTGCCGGACCCGGGACATTCTCCTACGAGCAGTACTTC. Translation: CSAGPGTFSYEQYF.

There are a few counts of this clonotype. CDR3 in DNA: TGTGCCATCAGCTTGGGACAGGGAGAGACCCAGTACTTC. It is translated as CAISLGQGETQYF. The chain carries TRBV10-3 and TRBJ2-5; 9 bases agree with TRBD1. The CDR3 contains 13 residues. The ends lost 6 bases at V and 4 bases at J; junction bases unmatched: 3. Per germline, CDR1 ENHRY and CDR2 SYGVKD.

The table lists this clonotype with a few counts. The V call is TRBV5-1, the J call TRBJ2-5; 8 positions agree with TRBD2. Germline CDR1 and CDR2: SGHRS and YFSETQ. Trimming cost V 4 bases and J 5 bases; bases outside gene matches: 4. The CDR3 has 13 amino acids. CDR3 nucleotide sequence: TGCGCCAGCAGCACGGGACTAGAGGAGACCCAGTACTTC. The encoded protein is CASSTGLEETQYF.

The gene calls are TRBV10-2 and TRBJ2-2; 7 positions match TRBD1. The CDR3 extends over 15 amino acids. Trimming cost V 4 bases and J 1 base; bases outside gene matches: 3. Germline CDR1 WSHSY, CDR2 SAAADI. DNA for the CDR3: TGCGCCAGCAGTGCGAGACAGGGGAACACCGGGGAGCTGTTTTTT. It encodes CASSARQGNTGELFF.

The rearrangement joins TRBV4-3 to TRBJ2-1, with a possible D match to TRBD1 (5 bases). CDR3 length equals 17 residues. Trimming cost V 1 base and J 3 bases, with 16 bases left between them. Germline V gives CDR1 LGHNA, CDR2 YSLEER. CDR3 coding DNA: TGCGCCAGCAGCCAAGGTGGGGCCCCGCAGGACTACAATGAGCAGTTCTTC. Protein product: CASSQGGAPQDYNEQFF.

This clonotype was detected a few times. The J gene is TRBJ1-2, the V gene TRBV7-2, with D perhaps TRBD1 (5 bases). This CDR3 region has 17 residues. Trimming took 3 bases from V and 0 from J, leaving 17 bases between them. Germline V CDR1 and CDR2: SGHTA, FQGNSA. The CDR3 region is CASSFRVQFSPNYGYTF. The CDR3 bases are TGTGCCAGCAGCTTCAGGGTACAATTCTCCCCTAACTATGGCTACACCTTC. Full variable domain (outside the CDR3, taken from reference TRBV7-2 and TRBJ1-2): GAGVSQSPSNKVTEKGKDVELRCDPISGHTALYWYRQSLGQGLEFLIYFQGNSAPDKSGLPSDRFSAERTGGSVSTLTIQRTQQEDSAVYLCASSFRVQFSPNYGYTFGSGTRLTVV.

The V and J genes are TRBV2 and TRBJ2-2; 11 positions match TRBD2. Losses at the gene ends were 7 bases for V and 2 bases for J; bases not matched to a gene: 15. The CDR3 covers 19 residues. Germline V gives CDR1 SNHLY, CDR2 FYNNEI. Here the CDR3 reads CASIRVRGGLAVNTGELFF. Written as DNA, the CDR3 is TGTGCCAGCATTCGAGTTCGGGGGGGACTAGCGGTAAACACCGGGGAGCTGTTTTTT.

This clonotype was detected a few times. The chain recombines TRBV12-3 or TRBV12-4 with TRBJ2-5, with a tentative D call TRBD1 (6 bases). The ends were cut back, 3 bases at V and 4 bases at J, with 15 bases in the middle. The CDR3 sequence is 15 residues long. The CDR3, as DNA: TGTGCCAGCAGTTTGCGTTTACAGGGCAGAGAGACCCAGTACTTC. It yields the protein CASSLRLQGRETQYF.

This clonotype was seen a handful of times. This sequence joins TRBV5-1 and TRBJ2-5; D remains ambiguous. V was clipped by 3 bases and J by 2 bases, with 11 bases between them. CDR1 and CDR2 from the germline V gene are SGHRS and YFSETQ. The CDR3 runs to 14 residues. The CDR3 DNA reads as TGCGCCAGCAGCTCAACGCACCTACAAGAGACCCAGTACTTC. It is translated as CASSSTHLQETQYF.

In its sample, this clonotype was seen many times. At one of its ends the junction is not consistent with the germline gene, which may arise from a read error. The chain combines TRBV7-7 with TRBJ2-4; D may be TRBD2 (6 bases). CDR3 length: 20 residues. Germline CDR1 is SSHAT and CDR2 is FNYEAQ (reference sequence). The DNA for the CDR3 is TGTGCTAGCAGCTTAAGGGCCCGAGGAGGGCAGAACCTAGCCAAAAACATTCAGTACTTC. This gives the protein CASSLRARGGQNLAKNIQYF.

This clonotype was observed a few times. This chain joins TRBV24-1 and TRBJ1-5; no firm D call. The V gene's germline CDR1 is KGHDR and CDR2 SFDVKD. The CDR3 is 14 amino acids. Trimming took off 3 bases at V and 6 bases at J, with 11 bases between the two ends. The DNA of the CDR3 is TGTGCCACCAGTGATCCATCGGGGATTCAGCCCCAGCATTTT. Translation: CATSDPSGIQPQHF.